This paragraph covers one TCR beta chain sequence. This record comes from a study of CD8 T cells in Susac syndrome. Sequencing of TCR beta was performed on blood CD8+ and CD4+ T cells. FACS enriched CD8+ TEMRA cells, while bulk CD8+ and CD4+ were negatively isolated. The CDR3 is 17 amino acids. The trim removed 5 bases at V and 0 bases at J, leaving 7 bases unmatched. With random hexamers, reverse transcription was performed on 0.5 to 1 ug of RNA. Coverage of TCR beta CDR3 amplification by immunoSEQ multiplex PCR extended to 54 Vbeta and 13 Jbeta. Each CDR3 protein gets one entry after TCRdb re-called the immunoSEQ multiplex PCR reads with MiXCR. The sample gives about 290,000 distinct CDR3 sequences, about 91% of which show up once; 0.18% is in the top ten.

Sequencing was done on a sample of CD8+ T cells from PBMCs. The receptor was derived from a human donor with multiple sclerosis. V gene TRBV12-3 or TRBV12-4 combines with J gene TRBJ1-6, with 7 bases matching TRBD1. CDR3 nucleotides: TGTGCCAGCAGTCTCGGGACAGCGAGCTCCTATAATTCACCCCTCCACTTT. This encodes CASSLGTASSYNSPLHF.